Each of the 30 T cell receptor beta chains below was sequenced from the same sample in a study of blood T cells in healthy people across ages. Primers used in a second PCR of roughly 6 to 11 cycles were a sample-barcoded 5' primer and a J-beta primer mix. MiXCR, applied by TCRdb to the 5' RACE reads, yields one record per CDR3 protein. The sample has hundreds of thousands of distinct CDR3 sequences; roughly three fifths are singletons. The sample consisted of blood. The receptors here all came from a man aged 40-49 years in good health.

The V gene is TRBV29-1, the J gene TRBJ2-1; TRBD2 agrees at 7 bases. Germline CDR1 and CDR2: SQVTM and ANQGSEA. The ends lost 7 bases at V and 5 bases at J; junction bases unmatched: 11. The CDR3 has 14 amino acids. The CDR3 loop reads CSGSVTSVNNEQFF. DNA for the CDR3: TGCAGCGGTTCCGTAACTAGCGTTAACAATGAGCAGTTCTTC.

The genes are TRBV29-1 and TRBJ2-3, with 8 bases fitting TRBD1. The V gene's germline CDR1 is SQVTM and CDR2 ANQGSEA. V lost 4 bases, J lost 6 bases, and 15 bases stayed unmatched. The CDR3 is 16 amino acids. The CDR3 DNA reads TGCAGCGTTGGGGGGACACAGGGGGAGTTGGTGGATACGCAGTATTTT. This encodes CSVGGTQGELVDTQYF.

The chain recombines TRBV28 with TRBJ1-5; D perhaps matches TRBD1 (6 bases). V was cut by 3 bases and J by 4 bases, with 16 bases left in between. CDR3 length equals 16 residues. From germline, CDR1 is MDHEN and CDR2 SYDVKM. This CDR3 is CASSLQQGLGNQPQHF. In DNA form, the CDR3 reads TGTGCCAGCAGTTTGCAACAGGGCTTGGGGAATCAGCCCCAGCATTTT.

This clonotype was seen a few times. This chain connects TRBV2 to TRBJ2-3; 11 bases are shared with TRBD2. V trimming: 6 bases; J trimming: 1 base; junction bases outside the gene matches: 12. The CDR3 is made up of 18 amino acids. Per germline, CDR1 SNHLY and CDR2 FYNNEI. CDR3 protein: CASRGWALAGARTDTQYF. As DNA, the CDR3 is TGTGCCAGCAGGGGTTGGGCACTAGCGGGGGCCCGCACAGATACGCAGTATTTT.

With regard to this clonotype: A much larger clone is a single base away; this may be a read error. The chain links TRBV12-3 or TRBV12-4 to TRBJ1-1; D not resolved. The CDR3 totals 17 residues. CDR3 sequence: CAGSYLLWRVRDTEAFF. CDR3 bases: TGTGCCGGCAGTTACTTACTCTGGCGGGTTAGGGACACTGAAGCTTTCTTT.

CDR3 loop: CSAPPNTDTQYF. The CDR3 DNA sequence: TGCAGTGCCCCCCCTAACACAGATACGCAGTATTTT. The gene calls are TRBV20-1 and TRBJ2-3; D remains ambiguous. Germline loops: CDR1 DFQATT, CDR2 SNEGSKA (reference sequence). V dropped 6 bases and J dropped 2 bases, with 9 bases sitting between them. This CDR3 is built from 12 residues.

The J gene is TRBJ2-5, the V gene TRBV6-1; no definite D call. This CDR3 spans 14 amino acids. Trimming shortened V by 2 bases and J by 0 bases, and 7 bases separated the two germline ends. Germline V gives CDR1 MNHNS, CDR2 SASEGT. The CDR3 loop reads CASSEKANQETQYF. Written as DNA, the CDR3 is TGTGCCAGCAGTGAAAAGGCGAACCAAGAGACCCAGTACTTC.

In its sample, this clonotype was seen a few times. J is TRBJ1-1 and V is TRBV3-1; weak D call: TRBD1 (5 bases). The germline V gene has CDR1 LGHDT and CDR2 YNNKEL (reference sequence). This CDR3 is built from 18 residues. The ends were cut back, 3 bases at V and 0 bases at J, with 20 bases in the middle. CDR3 in amino acids: CASSQQGRFEGLNTEAFF. CDR3 DNA: TGTGCCAGCAGCCAGCAAGGGCGTTTTGAGGGGTTGAACACTGAAGCTTTCTTT.

The V and J genes are TRBV6-6 and TRBJ1-2, with TRBD1 as a possible D gene (5 bases). Trimming took off 7 bases at V and 6 bases at J, with 12 bases between the two ends. CDR3 length: 12 amino acids. Germline loops: CDR1 MNHNY, CDR2 SVGAGI (reference sequence). The CDR3 region is CASTTSGHGYTF. DNA for the CDR3: TGTGCCAGCACTACCTCGGGGCATGGCTACACCTTC.

V usage is TRBV10-3 and J usage is TRBJ2-1; TRBD2 matches at 10 bases. J lost 6 bases, V lost 5 bases, and 7 bases had no gene match. Per germline, CDR1 ENHRY and CDR2 SYGVKD. The CDR3 runs 15 residues. The DNA for the CDR3 is TGTGCCATCAGTACAACCGGGACTAGCGCCAATGAGCAGTTCTTC. Translation gives CAISTTGTSANEQFF.

The chain couples TRBV4-2 to TRBJ2-3; the match to TRBD2 covers 14 bases. Per germline, CDR1 LGHNA and CDR2 YNFKEQ. The CDR3 is made up of 19 amino acids. V shed 5 bases and J 2 bases; nucleotides not matched to a gene: 12. The CDR3 DNA reads TGTGCCAGCAGCGCACCCGGGACTAGCGGGAGAGAACTCACAGATACGCAGTATTTT. Amino acid sequence: CASSAPGTSGRELTDTQYF.

J is TRBJ1-6 and V is TRBV7-2, with 8 bases identical to TRBD1. Trimming cost V 4 bases and J 10 bases; bases outside gene matches: 6. This CDR3 has 14 residues. Germline CDR1 reads SGHTA; CDR2 reads FQGNSA. CDR3 sequence (DNA): TGTGCCAGCAGCTCGGACAGGGCAAGGTCACCCCTCCACTTT. Its translation is CASSSDRARSPLHF. The variable domain in full, completed from reference TRBV7-2 and TRBJ1-6, reads GAGVSQSPSNKVTEKGKDVELRCDPISGHTALYWYRQSLGQGLEFLIYFQGNSAPDKSGLPSDRFSAERTGGSVSTLTIQRTQQEDSAVYLCASSSDRARSPLHFGNGTRLTVT.

The chain is built from TRBV19 and TRBJ1-2; a weak D match, TRBD1 (6 bases). The V gene lost 3 bases and the J gene lost 4 bases, with 15 bases spanning the gap. Germline values: CDR1 LNHDA, CDR2 SQIVND (reference sequence). The CDR3 totals 15 residues. Here the CDR3 reads CASSMRDRMSYGYTF. As DNA, the CDR3 is TGTGCCAGTAGTATGAGAGACAGGATGAGCTATGGCTACACCTTC. The entire variable domain, with the rest obtained from reference TRBV19 and TRBJ1-2, is as follows: DGGITQSPKYLFRKEGQNVTLSCEQNLNHDAMYWYRQDPGQGLRLIYYSQIVNDFQKGDIAEGYSVSREKKESFPLTVTSAQKNPTAFYLCASSMRDRMSYGYTFGSGTRLTVV.

This clonotype came up a few times. The rearrangement joins TRBV2 to TRBJ2-4; D may be TRBD2 (5 bases). Germline-derived CDR1 and CDR2 are SNHLY and FYNNEI. Trimming took off 4 bases at V and 4 bases at J, with 14 bases between the two ends. The CDR3 runs 15 residues. The CDR3 here is CASSVDGRTKNIQYF. The CDR3 DNA reads TGTGCCAGCAGTGTCGACGGACGGACTAAAAACATTCAGTACTTC.

The rearrangement links TRBV7-9 to TRBJ2-6; D possibly corresponds to TRBD2 (5 bases). Germline V gene lookup returns CDR1 SEHNR and CDR2 FQNEAQ (reference sequence). V shed 4 bases and J shed 0 bases, with 10 bases lying between them. This CDR3 contains 16 residues. In nucleotides, the CDR3 is TGTGCCAGCAGCTATGCTCGGGGCTCTGGGGCCAACGTCCTGACTTTC. It is translated as CASSYARGSGANVLTF.

The chain is built from TRBV28 and TRBJ2-5, with TRBD1 identical over 10 bases. Germline CDR1 is MDHEN and CDR2 is SYDVKM. The CDR3 is made up of 15 amino acids. With 3 bases clipped from V and 5 bases from J, the junction kept 6 bases outside the gene matches. This CDR3 reads CASSFPGTGAETQYF. The CDR3 DNA sequence: TGTGCCAGCAGTTTCCCCGGGACAGGGGCGGAGACCCAGTACTTC.

This chain connects TRBV7-9 to TRBJ2-7, with 14 positions matching TRBD2. This CDR3 is built from 16 residues. V trimming: 5 bases; J trimming: 7 bases; junction bases outside the gene matches: 10. In germline, CDR1 is SEHNR, CDR2 FQNEAQ (reference sequence). The CDR3 protein is CASSVGLAGAYNEQYF. The CDR3 DNA is TGTGCCAGCAGCGTGGGACTAGCGGGGGCCTACAATGAGCAGTACTTC.

This clonotype was seen only a few times. V gene TRBV7-2 combines with J gene TRBJ2-7; D is unresolved. The J call could be wrong; TRBJ2-5 is a better fit for the DNA end. From germline, CDR1 is SGHTA and CDR2 FQGNSA. The CDR3 length is 15 residues. The CDR3 loop is CASSLDGVYVETQYF. For the CDR3, the DNA is TGTGCCAGCAGCTTAGATGGAGTTTACGTTGAGACCCAGTACTTC.

J is TRBJ1-1 and V is TRBV3-1, with D perhaps matching TRBD1 (5 bases). In germline, CDR1 is LGHDT, CDR2 YNNKEL (reference sequence). This CDR3 contains 14 residues. The V end lost 4 bases, the J end lost 4 bases, and 13 bases lay between the germline ends. The CDR3 DNA is TGTGCCAGCAGCCGGGGTGGGCAGGGCACTGAAGCTTTCTTT. Residues: CASSRGGQGTEAFF.

The V and J genes are TRBV3-1 and TRBJ2-7; D assignment may be TRBD1 or TRBD2 (5 bases each). Germline CDR1 is LGHDT and CDR2 is YNNKEL (reference sequence). V was shortened by 2 bases and J by 7 bases, with 12 bases between the two germline ends. The CDR3 is 13 amino acids. CDR3 loop: CASSQTGLVEQYF. CDR3 DNA: TGTGCCAGCAGCCAAACGGGGCTTGTGGAGCAGTACTTC.

This clonotype was observed a handful of times. This chain links TRBV20-1 with TRBJ2-3, with 9 bases matching TRBD1. Germline trimming cut 5 bases from V and 0 bases from J; bases unmatched to any gene: 9. Germline CDR1 is DFQATT and CDR2 is SNEGSKA (reference sequence). The CDR3 has 16 residues. CDR3 sequence (DNA): TGCAGTGCTTCAGGGGACAGGGCACTAAGCACAGATACGCAGTATTTT. Amino acid sequence: CSASGDRALSTDTQYF.

The chain recombines TRBV10-3 with TRBJ2-2, with 8 bases lining up with TRBD2. The junction had 7 bases not matched to a gene; V was cut back by 6 bases and J by 7 bases. CDR1 is ENHRY and CDR2 is SYGVKD in the germline V gene. The length of the CDR3 is 14 residues. CDR3: CAISPGLESGELFF. CDR3 nucleotide sequence: TGTGCCATCAGCCCGGGACTAGAAAGCGGGGAGCTGTTTTTT.

The V call is TRBV3-1, the J call TRBJ1-1; D gene unclear. Trimming cost V 1 base and J 5 bases, with 5 bases left between them. There are 12 residues in the CDR3. Germline values: CDR1 LGHDT, CDR2 YNNKEL (reference sequence). CDR3 DNA sequence: TGTGCCAGCAGCCAAGCGAAAACTGAAGCTTTCTTT. Its protein is CASSQAKTEAFF.

This clonotype appeared a few times. This chain joins TRBV4-2 and TRBJ1-2, with a weak D call TRBD1 (6 bases). Looked up from germline, CDR1 is LGHNA and CDR2 is YNFKEQ. Trimming cost V 4 bases and J 1 base, with 16 bases left between them. This CDR3 spans 16 amino acids. The CDR3 DNA reads as TGTGCCAGCAGCCCCCTCACAGGGCAGCTTAACTATGGCTACACCTTC. Amino acids: CASSPLTGQLNYGYTF.

V and J are TRBV12-3 or TRBV12-4 and TRBJ2-4; a possible D gene is TRBD2 (5 bases). The CDR3 is 18 amino acids. Trimming removed 7 bases from V and 0 bases from J, with 22 bases in between. The CDR3: CASTKLVHPRLAKNIQYF. The CDR3, as DNA: TGTGCCAGCACCAAACTAGTTCATCCTCGACTAGCCAAAAACATTCAGTACTTC.

This chain links TRBV20-1 with TRBJ1-2; TRBD1 aligns across 7 bases. Looked up from germline, CDR1 is DFQATT and CDR2 is SNEGSKA (reference sequence). J gave up 7 bases and V 3 bases, and 5 bases lay outside the gene matches. This CDR3 contains 12 residues. The CDR3 sequence is CSARPGGSGYTF. CDR3 sequence (DNA): TGCAGTGCTAGGCCAGGGGGGTCTGGCTACACCTTC.

The chain uses TRBV7-2 and TRBJ2-3, with TRBD2 matching over 11 bases. This CDR3 spans 18 amino acids. CDR1 and CDR2 from the germline V gene are SGHTA and FQGNSA. V gave up 5 bases and J gave up 1 base; unmatched junction bases: 11. The chain's CDR3 is CASSALLPTSGGTDTQYF. Written as DNA, the CDR3 is TGTGCCAGCAGCGCCCTATTACCGACTAGCGGGGGCACAGATACGCAGTATTTT.

V is TRBV20-1 and J is TRBJ2-7, with D possibly being TRBD2 (6 bases). The germline CDR1 and CDR2 sequences are DFQATT and SNEGSKA (reference sequence). This CDR3 has 14 residues. V gave up 0 bases and J gave up 2 bases, with 11 bases separating them. DNA of the CDR3: TGCAGTGCTAGAGAAGTTCCTAGCGCCTACGAGCAGTACTTC. Amino acids: CSAREVPSAYEQYF.

The gene calls are TRBV12-3 or TRBV12-4 and TRBJ2-1; no firm D call. V was pared by 3 bases and J by 10 bases, with 13 bases between. The CDR3 totals 13 residues. Written as DNA, the CDR3 is TGTGCCAGCAGTTTCATAGAAGTCAGCGAGCAGTTCTTC. Protein: CASSFIEVSEQFF.

This chain connects TRBV20-1 to TRBJ2-1; tentative D call: TRBD2 (5 bases). V lost 0 bases to trimming and J lost 9 bases, with 12 bases between them. The germline CDR1 and CDR2 sequences are DFQATT and SNEGSKA (reference sequence). This CDR3 contains 13 residues. CDR3 loop: CSARERAAAEQFF. In DNA form, the CDR3 reads TGCAGTGCTAGAGAGCGGGCCGCGGCTGAGCAGTTCTTC.